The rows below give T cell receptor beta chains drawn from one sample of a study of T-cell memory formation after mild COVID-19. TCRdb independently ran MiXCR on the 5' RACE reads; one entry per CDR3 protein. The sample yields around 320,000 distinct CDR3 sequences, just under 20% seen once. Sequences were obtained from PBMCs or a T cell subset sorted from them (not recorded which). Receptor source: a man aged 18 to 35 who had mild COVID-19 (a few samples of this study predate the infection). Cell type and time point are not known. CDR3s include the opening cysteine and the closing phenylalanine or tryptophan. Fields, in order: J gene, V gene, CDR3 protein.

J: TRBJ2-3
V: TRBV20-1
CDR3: CSARDPGKYGTDTQYF

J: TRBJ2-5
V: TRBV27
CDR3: CASSATSGGMETQYF

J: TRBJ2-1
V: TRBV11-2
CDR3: CASSLEGGSEQFF

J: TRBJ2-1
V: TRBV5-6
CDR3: CASSPSSSGGASEQFF

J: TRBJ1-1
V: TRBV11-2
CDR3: CASSLYPGGDTEAFF

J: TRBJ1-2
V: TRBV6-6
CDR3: CASSYRGGGYTF

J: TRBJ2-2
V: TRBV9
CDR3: CASSSDGELFF

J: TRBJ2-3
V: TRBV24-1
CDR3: CATSDFGQGTDTQYF

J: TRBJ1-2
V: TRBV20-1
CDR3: CSARSGTGSGNGYTF

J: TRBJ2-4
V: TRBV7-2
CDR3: CASSSGANIQYF

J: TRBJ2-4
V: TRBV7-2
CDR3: CASSRRGTGDLPTKNIQYF

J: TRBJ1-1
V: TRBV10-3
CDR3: CATMTGDGYTEAFF

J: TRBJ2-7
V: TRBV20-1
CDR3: CSARAGGLAYEQYF

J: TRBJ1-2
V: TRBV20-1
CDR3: CSARLAGASNYGYTF

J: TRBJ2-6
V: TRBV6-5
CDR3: CASSYSGTSSGANVLTF

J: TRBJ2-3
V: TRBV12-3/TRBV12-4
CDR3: CASSLAVGGQLQYF

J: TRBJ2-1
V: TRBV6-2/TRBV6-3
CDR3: CASSGGAENEQFF

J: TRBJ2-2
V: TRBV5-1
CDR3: CASSLGDTTNTGELFF

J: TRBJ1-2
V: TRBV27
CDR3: CASRKTTGGFYGYTF

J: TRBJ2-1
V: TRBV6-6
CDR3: CASRGGSYNEQFF

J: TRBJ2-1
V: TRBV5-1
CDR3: CASSLELAGGLKPNEQFF

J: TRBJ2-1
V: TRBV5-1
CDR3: CASSYNQGNEQFF

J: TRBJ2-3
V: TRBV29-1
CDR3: CSVEDRDRGSDTQYF

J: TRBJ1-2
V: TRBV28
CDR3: CASIERGGQLYGYTF

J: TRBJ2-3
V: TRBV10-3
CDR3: CAISPAGVRSTDTQYF

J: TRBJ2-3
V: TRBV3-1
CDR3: CASQLLAGGGDTQYF

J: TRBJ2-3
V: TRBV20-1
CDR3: CSADQASGSDTQYF

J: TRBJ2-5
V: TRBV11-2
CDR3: CASRPTGVIETQYF

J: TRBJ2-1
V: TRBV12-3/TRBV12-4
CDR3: CASTTPGQSYNEQFF

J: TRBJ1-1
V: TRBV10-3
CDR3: CAISELGDLNTEAFF

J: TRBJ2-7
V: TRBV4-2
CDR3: CASSQELAAGDEQYF

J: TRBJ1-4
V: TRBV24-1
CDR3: CATSDSGQGFEKLFF

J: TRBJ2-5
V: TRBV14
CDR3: CATTGVQTQYF

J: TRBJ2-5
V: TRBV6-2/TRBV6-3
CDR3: CASRASGGVETQYF

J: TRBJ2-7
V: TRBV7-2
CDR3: CASSPWGAKDEQYF